A selection of T cell receptor beta chains follows, all from one sample in a study of technical replicates of blood from a few donors. Repertoires were generated with immunoSEQ multiplex PCR, while TCRdb's copy carries only in-frame clones and drops some. This sample carries about 82,000 clones, roughly 93% of them seen once, and the ten largest clones take 0.39%. The sequenced sample was T cells isolated from PBMCs. The receptors were sampled from a human donor in good health. Both conserved end residues are part of each CDR3.

TRBV5-4 CASSSGTSGTTDTQYF
TRBV5-1 CASSLWGTGTLFF
TRBV28 CASSLRSFKPYEQYF
TRBV2 CASETGVDGYTF
TRBV29-1 CSHDGRFGRDTQYF
TRBV7-8 CASSYGAADFYGYTF
TRBV6-5 CASSSLYTEAFF
TRBV5-4 CASSRGRDSSGNTIYF
TRBV19 CASRSQRLSYEQYF
TRBV2 CASSLRLTYEQYF
TRBV4-2 CASSHFVGEYEQYF
TRBV9 CASSDPGQGRLITEAFF
TRBV6-5 CASKQGGSTEAFF
TRBV27 CASSRQANEQFF
TRBV25-1 CASSGLASSSSYNEQFF
TRBV5-1 CASSFNSGELFF
TRBV6-5 CASRAAENTEAFF
TRBV29-1 CSVGPQETQYF
TRBV7-9 CASIGSYEQYF
TRBV9 CASSVESGSYNEQFF
TRBV6-1 CASSDHGLAGGEQFF
TRBV6-6 CASSGDFRNTEAFF
TRBV18 CASSPSDGGNTEAFF
TRBV2 CASIRDRGSSPSYEQYF
TRBV18 CASSPDGDYNEKLFF
TRBV19 CASSQDRGREQYF
TRBV27 CASSRLGGGTGYEQYF
TRBV7-9 CASSLPGQTYEQYF
TRBV7-9 CASSLTGYEQYF
TRBV27 CASTPFVPGGSYEQYF
TRBV27 CASSTLQGVYGYTF
TRBV4-2 CASSQLGGREGEQYF
TRBV9 CASSVGDRGYEQYF
TRBV27 CASSSPSGKGYTF
TRBV5-4 CASRTTGKTEAFF
TRBV6-5 CASSYQGARRYTF
TRBV11-1 CASSLIRYAEAFF
TRBV7-9 CASSSPPRGDYGYTF
TRBV27 CASAPGTGDSGYTF
TRBV2 CASRVTVTSYEQYF
TRBV14 CASSAYRDAYGYTF
TRBV5-4 CASSWHSGANVLTF
TRBV29-1 CSVFAGVGNEQFF
TRBV5-4 CASSFSGEGNQPQHF
TRBV9 CASSASPGQGAYEQYF
TRBV30 CAAEGYGYTF
TRBV29-1 CSVEQSSGNTEAFF
TRBV9 CASSVGGHDYEQYF
TRBV2 CASSETSPYNEQFF
TRBV11-3 CASSLTSGGYNEQFF
TRBV18 CASSPGHSIFEAFF
TRBV9 CASSVGGRKGQETQYF
TRBV6-5 CASSRGTAYGYTF